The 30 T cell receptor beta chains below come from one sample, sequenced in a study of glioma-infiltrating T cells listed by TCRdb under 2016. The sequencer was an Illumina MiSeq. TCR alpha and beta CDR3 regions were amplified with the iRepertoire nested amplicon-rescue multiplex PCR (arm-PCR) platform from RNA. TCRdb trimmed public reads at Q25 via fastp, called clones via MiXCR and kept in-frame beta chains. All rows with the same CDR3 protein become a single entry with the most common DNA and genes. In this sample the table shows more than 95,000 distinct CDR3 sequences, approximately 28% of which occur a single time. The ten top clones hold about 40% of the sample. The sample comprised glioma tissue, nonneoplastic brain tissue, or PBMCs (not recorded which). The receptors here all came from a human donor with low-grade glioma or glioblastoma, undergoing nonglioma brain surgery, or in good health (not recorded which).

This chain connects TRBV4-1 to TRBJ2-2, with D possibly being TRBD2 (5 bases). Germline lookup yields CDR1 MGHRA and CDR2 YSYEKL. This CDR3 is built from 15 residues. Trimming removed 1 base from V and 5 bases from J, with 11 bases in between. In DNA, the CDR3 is TGCGCCAGCAGCCAAGGGGGAGAGTTGACCGGGGAGCTGTTTTTT. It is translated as CASSQGGELTGELFF.

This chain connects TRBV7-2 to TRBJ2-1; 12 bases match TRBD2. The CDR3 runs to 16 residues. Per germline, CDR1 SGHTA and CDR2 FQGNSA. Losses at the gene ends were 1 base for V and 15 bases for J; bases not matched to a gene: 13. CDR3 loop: CASSLGPPSGGAALFF. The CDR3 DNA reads TGTGCCAGCAGCTTAGGTCCGCCTAGCGGGGGGGCGGCCCTGTTCTTC.

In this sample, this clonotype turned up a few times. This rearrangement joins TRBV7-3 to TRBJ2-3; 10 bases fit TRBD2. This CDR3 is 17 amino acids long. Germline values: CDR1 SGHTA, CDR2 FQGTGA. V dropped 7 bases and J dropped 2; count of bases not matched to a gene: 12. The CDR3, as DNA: TGTGCCAGCACCCTTACTAGCGGGGATCCATTCACAGATACGCAGTATTTT. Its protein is CASTLTSGDPFTDTQYF.

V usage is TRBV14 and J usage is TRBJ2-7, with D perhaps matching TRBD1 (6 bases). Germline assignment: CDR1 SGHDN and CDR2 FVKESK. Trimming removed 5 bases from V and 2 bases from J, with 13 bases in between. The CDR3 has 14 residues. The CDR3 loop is CASSKQGRTYEQYF. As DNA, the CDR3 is TGTGCCAGCAGCAAACAGGGAAGGACCTACGAGCAGTACTTC.

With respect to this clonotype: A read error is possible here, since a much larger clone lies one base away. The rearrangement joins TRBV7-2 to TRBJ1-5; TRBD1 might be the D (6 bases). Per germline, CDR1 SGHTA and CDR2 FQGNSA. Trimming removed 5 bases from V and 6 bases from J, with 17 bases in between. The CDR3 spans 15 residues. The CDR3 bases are TGTGCCAGCAGCGCACAGGGTGGTTTGGGTCAGCCCCAGCATTTT. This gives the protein CASSAQGGLGQPQHF. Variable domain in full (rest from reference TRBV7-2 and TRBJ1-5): GAGVSQSPSNKVTEKGKDVELRCDPISGHTALYWYRQSLGQGLEFLIYFQGNSAPDKSGLPSDRFSAERTGGSVSTLTIQRTQQEDSAVYLCASSAQGGLGQPQHFGDGTRLSIL.

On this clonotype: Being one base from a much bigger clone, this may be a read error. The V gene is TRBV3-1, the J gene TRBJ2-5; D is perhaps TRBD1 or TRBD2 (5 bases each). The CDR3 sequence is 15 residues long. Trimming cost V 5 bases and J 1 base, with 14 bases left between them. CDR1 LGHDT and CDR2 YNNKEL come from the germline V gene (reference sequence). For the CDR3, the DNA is TGTGCCAGCAGCTCACGCGTGGGGACCCAAGAGACCCAGTACTTC. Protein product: CASSSRVGTQETQYF.

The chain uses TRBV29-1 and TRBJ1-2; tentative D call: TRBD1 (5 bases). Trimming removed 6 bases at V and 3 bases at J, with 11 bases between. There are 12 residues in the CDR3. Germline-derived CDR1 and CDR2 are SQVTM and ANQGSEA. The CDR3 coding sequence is TGCAGCGTGTCGGACACCGACTATGGCTACACCTTC. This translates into CSVSDTDYGYTF.

CDR3 sequence (DNA): TGTGCCAGCTCACCTTTTCGGGAATCTGGAAACACCATATATTTT. Amino acids: CASSPFRESGNTIYF. The gene calls are TRBV18 and TRBJ1-3; D unresolved. V lost 3 bases, J lost 1 base, and 10 bases lay in between. This CDR3 has 15 amino acids. CDR1 KGHSH and CDR2 LQKENI come from the germline V gene.

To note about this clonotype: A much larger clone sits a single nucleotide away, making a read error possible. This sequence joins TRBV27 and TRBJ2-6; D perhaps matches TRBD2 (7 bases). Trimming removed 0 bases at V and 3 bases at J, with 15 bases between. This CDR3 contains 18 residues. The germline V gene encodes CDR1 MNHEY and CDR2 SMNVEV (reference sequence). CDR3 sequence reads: CASSLSLGGGRGANVLTF. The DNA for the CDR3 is TGTGCCAGCAGTTTATCACTAGGGGGGGGGCGTGGGGCCAACGTCCTGACTTTC.

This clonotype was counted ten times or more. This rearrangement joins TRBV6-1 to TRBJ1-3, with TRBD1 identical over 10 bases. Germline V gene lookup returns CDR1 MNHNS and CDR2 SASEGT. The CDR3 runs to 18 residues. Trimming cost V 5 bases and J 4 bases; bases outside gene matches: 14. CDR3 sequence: CASSLRGPGQGRGNTIYF. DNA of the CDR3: TGTGCCAGCAGTCTCAGGGGTCCGGGACAGGGGAGAGGAAACACCATATATTTT.

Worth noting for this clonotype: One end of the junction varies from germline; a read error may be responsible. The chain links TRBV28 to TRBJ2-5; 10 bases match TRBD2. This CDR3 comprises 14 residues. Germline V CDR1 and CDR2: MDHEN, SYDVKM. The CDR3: CASSLLAGVGTHYF. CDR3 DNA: TGTGCCAGCAGTTTGCTAGCGGGGGTGGGGACCCACTACTTC.

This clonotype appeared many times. Here the CDR3 DNA reads TGTGCCAGCAGCTTAATCGTCAGCGGGGGGAAAGAGACCCAGTACTTC. Its protein is CASSLIVSGGKETQYF. V is TRBV7-2 and J is TRBJ2-5; 9 bases agree with TRBD2. CDR1 SGHTA and CDR2 FQGNSA come from the germline V gene. The trim removed 2 bases at V and 3 bases at J, leaving 7 bases unmatched. The CDR3 totals 16 residues.

The CDR3 is CASNKTPLNTEAFF. In DNA form, the CDR3 reads TGTGCCAGCAATAAGACACCTTTGAACACTGAAGCTTTCTTT. The chain joins TRBV12-3 or TRBV12-4 to TRBJ1-1; D remains unclear. There are 14 residues in the CDR3. V was trimmed by 7 bases and J by 0 bases, leaving 12 bases between them.

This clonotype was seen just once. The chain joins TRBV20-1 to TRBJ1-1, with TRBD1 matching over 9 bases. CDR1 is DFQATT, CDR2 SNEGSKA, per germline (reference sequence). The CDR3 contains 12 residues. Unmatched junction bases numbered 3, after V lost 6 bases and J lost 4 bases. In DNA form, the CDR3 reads TGCAGTGCGTCGACAGGGGGCACTGAAGCTTTCTTT. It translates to CSASTGGTEAFF.

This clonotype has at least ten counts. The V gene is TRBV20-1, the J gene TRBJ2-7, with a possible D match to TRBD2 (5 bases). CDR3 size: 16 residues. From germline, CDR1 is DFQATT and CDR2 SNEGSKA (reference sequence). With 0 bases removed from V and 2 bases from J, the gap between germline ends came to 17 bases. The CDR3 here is CSARDSGLSGTYEQYF. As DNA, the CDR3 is TGCAGTGCTAGAGATTCCGGATTGTCCGGGACCTACGAGCAGTACTTC.

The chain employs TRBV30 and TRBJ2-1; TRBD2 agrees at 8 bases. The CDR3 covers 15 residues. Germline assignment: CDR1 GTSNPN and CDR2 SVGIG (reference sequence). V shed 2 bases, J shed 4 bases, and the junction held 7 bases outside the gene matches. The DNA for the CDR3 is TGTGCCTGGAGTAAAAATAGCGGGGCTTACAATGAGCAGTTCTTC. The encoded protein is CAWSKNSGAYNEQFF.

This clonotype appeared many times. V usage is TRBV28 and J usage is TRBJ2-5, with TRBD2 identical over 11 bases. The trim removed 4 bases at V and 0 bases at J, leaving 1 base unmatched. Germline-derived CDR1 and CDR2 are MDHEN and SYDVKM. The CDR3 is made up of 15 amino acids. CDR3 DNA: TGTGCCAGCAGTTGGACTAGCGGGTACCAAGAGACCCAGTACTTC. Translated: CASSWTSGYQETQYF.

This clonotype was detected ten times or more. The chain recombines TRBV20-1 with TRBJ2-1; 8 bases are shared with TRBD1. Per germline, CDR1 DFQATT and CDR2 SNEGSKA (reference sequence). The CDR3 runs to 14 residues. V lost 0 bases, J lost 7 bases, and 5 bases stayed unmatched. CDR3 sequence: CSARDLTGGNEQFF. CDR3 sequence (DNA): TGCAGTGCTAGAGATCTCACAGGGGGTAATGAGCAGTTCTTC.

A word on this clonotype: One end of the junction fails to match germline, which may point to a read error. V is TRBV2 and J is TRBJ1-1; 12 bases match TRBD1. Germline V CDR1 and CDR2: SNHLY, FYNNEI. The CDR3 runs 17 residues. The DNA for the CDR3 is TGTGCCAGCAGTCTGGGACAGGGGGCGGGGGTTGGCACTAAAGCTTTCTTC. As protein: CASSLGQGAGVGTKAFF.

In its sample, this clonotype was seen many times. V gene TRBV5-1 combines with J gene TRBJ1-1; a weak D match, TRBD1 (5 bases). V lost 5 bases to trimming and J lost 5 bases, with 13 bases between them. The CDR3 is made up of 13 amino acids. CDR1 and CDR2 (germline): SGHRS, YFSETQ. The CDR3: CASRPTGGTEAFF. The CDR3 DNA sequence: TGCGCCAGCAGGCCGACGGGGGGGACTGAAGCTTTCTTT.

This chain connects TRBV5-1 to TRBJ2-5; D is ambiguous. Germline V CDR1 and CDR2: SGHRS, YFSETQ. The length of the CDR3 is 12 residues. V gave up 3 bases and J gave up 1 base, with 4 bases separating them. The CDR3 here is CASSSLQETQYF. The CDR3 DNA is TGCGCCAGCAGCTCGCTCCAAGAGACCCAGTACTTC.

The CDR3 sequence is CASSLPGTALTEAFF. DNA of the CDR3: TGTGCCAGCAGCCTACCCGGGACAGCTTTAACCGAAGCTTTCTTT. The rearrangement links TRBV7-6 to TRBJ1-1; 7 bases align to TRBD1. Germline V gene data show CDR1 as SGHVS and CDR2 as FNYEAQ. Trimming removed 5 bases from V and 8 bases from J; junction bases left unmatched: 14. This CDR3 has 15 amino acids. Full variable domain (outside the CDR3, taken from reference TRBV7-6 and TRBJ1-1): GAGVSQSPRYKVTKRGQDVALRCDPISGHVSLYWYRQALGQGPEFLTYFNYEAQQDKSGLPNDRFSAERPEGSISTLTIQRTEQRDSAMYRCASSLPGTALTEAFFGQGTRLTVV.

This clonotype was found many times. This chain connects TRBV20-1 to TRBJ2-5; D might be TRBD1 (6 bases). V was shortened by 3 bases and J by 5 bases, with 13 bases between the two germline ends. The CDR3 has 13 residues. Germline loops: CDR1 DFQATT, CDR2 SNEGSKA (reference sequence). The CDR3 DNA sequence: TGCAGTGCTAGCTTAGGGGGAAAGGAGACCCAGTACTTC. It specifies CSASLGGKETQYF.

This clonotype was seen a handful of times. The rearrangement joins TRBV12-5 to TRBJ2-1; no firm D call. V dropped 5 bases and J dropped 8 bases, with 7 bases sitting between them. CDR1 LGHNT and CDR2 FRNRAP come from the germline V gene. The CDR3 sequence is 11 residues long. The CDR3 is CASGVIDEQFF. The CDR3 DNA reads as TGTGCTAGTGGTGTCATCGATGAGCAGTTCTTC.

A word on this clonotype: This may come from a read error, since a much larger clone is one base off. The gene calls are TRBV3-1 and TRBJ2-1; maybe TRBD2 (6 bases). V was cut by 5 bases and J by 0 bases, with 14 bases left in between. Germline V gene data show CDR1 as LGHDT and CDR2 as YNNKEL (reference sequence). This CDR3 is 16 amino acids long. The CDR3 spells CASSMDGGSSYNEQFF. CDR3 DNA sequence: TGTGCCAGCAGCATGGATGGGGGGAGCTCCTACAATGAGCAGTTCTTC.

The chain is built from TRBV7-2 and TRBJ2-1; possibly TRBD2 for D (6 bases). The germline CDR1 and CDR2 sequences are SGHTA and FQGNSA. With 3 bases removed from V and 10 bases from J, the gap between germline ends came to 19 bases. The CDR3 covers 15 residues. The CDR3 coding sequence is TGTGCCAGCAGCTTGGAGGGACTTAGCTCCTACGAGCAGTTCTTC. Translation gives CASSLEGLSSYEQFF.

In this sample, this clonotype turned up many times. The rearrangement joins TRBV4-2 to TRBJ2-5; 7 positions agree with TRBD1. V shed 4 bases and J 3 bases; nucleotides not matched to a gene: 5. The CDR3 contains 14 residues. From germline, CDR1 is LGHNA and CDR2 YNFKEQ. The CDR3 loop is CASSPGQLKETQYF. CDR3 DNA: TGTGCCAGCAGCCCGGGACAGCTGAAAGAGACCCAGTACTTC.

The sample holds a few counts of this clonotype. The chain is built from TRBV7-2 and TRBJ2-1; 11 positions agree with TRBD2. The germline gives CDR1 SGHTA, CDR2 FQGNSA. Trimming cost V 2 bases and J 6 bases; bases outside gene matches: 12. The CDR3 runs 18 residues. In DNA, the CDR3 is TGTGCCAGCAGCTTAAGGCTAGCGGGGGGCTTTACAAGCAATGAGCAGTTCTTC. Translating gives CASSLRLAGGFTSNEQFF.

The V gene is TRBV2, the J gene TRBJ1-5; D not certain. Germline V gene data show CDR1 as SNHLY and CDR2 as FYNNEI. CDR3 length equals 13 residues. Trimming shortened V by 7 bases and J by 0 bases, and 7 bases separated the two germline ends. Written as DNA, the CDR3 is TGTGCCAGCAAAAGACATAGCAATCAGCCCCAGCATTTT. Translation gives CASKRHSNQPQHF.

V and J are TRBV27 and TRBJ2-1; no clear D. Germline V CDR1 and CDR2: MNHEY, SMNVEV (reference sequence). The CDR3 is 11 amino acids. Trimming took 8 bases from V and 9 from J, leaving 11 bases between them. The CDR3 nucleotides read TGTGCCAGCCCCGCAGCTGGTGAGCAGTTCTTC. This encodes CASPAAGEQFF.